The clone carrying this TCR beta chain has ten or more counts. The target antigen is unknown. The trim removed 2 bases at V and 4 bases at J, leaving 7 bases unmatched. CDR3 length: 15 residues. The germline V gene encodes CDR1 SGHDN and CDR2 FVKESK. This specimen comes from a study of T cells in Graves' hyperthyroidism and ophthalmopathy. Study observations and caveats: Prediction of ophthalmopathy progression came a median approximately 6 months pre-onset. Ophthalmopathy was separated from stable hyperthyroidism by a 13 V-J model.

Patients were aged 18 to 65, had disease duration under 2 months, and had newly diagnosed hyperthyroidism. Around 10 ml fresh peripheral blood yielded the PBMCs. TCR beta CDR3 region amplification was performed from RNA transcripts. The TCR CDR3 was amplified in a first-round RT-PCR using the HTBI primer set. TCRdb re-analysed the multiplex PCR reads in MiXCR, keeping a single row per CDR3 protein. The sample holds some 460,000 distinct CDR3 sequences, more than 15% seen once. Source material: blood. J is TRBJ1-2 and V is TRBV14; 7 positions agree with TRBD1. The receptor was isolated from a young woman with Graves' hyperthyroidism. The CDR3 region has the DNA TGTGCCAGCAGCCAAATTGGGGGGGACAGCTATGGCTACACCTTC. It specifies CASSQIGGDSYGYTF. The whole variable domain, filled in from reference TRBV14 and TRBJ1-2, reads EAGVTQFPSHSVIEKGQTVTLRCDPISGHDNLYWYRRVMGKEIKFLLHFVKESKQDESGMPNNRFLAERTGGTYSTLKVQPAELEDSGVYFCASSQIGGDSYGYTFGSGTRLTVV.